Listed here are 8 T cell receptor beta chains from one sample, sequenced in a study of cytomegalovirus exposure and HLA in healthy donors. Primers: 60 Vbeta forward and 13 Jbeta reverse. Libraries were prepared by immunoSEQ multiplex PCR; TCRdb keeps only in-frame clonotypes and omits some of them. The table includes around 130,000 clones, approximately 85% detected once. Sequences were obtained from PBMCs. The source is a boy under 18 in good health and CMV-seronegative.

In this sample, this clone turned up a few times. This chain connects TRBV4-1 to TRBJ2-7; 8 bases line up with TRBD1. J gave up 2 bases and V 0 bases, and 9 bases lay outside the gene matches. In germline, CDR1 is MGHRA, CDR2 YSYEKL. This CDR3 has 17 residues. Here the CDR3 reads CASSQDAGGAAAYEQYF. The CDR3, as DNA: TGCGCCAGCAGCCAAGATGCAGGGGGCGCAGCGGCCTACGAGCAGTACTTC.

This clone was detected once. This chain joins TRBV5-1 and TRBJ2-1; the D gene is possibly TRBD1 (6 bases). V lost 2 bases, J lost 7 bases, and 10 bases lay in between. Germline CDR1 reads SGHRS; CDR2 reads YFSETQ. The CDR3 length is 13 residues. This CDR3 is CASSFVGANEQFF. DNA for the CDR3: TGCGCCAGCAGCTTTGTGGGGGCGAATGAGCAGTTCTTC.

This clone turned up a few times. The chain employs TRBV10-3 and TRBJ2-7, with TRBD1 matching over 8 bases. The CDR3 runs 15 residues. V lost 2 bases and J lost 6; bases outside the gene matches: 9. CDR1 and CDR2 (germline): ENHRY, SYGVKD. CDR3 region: CAISEVHRGFLEQYF. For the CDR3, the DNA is TGTGCCATCAGTGAGGTTCACAGGGGGTTCCTCGAGCAGTACTTC.

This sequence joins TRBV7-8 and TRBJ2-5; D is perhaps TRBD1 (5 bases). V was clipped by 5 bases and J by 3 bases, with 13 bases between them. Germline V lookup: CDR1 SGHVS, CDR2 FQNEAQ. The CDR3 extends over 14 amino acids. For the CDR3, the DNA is TGTGCCAGCAGCCTAGGGGCCAGAGAAGAGACCCAGTACTTC. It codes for CASSLGAREETQYF.

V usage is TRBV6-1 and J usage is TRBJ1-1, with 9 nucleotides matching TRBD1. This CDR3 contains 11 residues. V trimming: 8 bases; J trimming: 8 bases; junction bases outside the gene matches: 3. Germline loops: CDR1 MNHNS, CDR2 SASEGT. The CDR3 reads CASQGTGEAFF. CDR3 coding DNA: TGTGCCAGCCAAGGGACAGGGGAAGCTTTCTTT.

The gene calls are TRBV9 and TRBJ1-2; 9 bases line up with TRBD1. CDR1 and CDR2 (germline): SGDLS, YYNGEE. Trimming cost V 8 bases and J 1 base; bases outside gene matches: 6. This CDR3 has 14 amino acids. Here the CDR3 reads CARWGQGSNYGYTF. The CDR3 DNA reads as TGTGCCAGGTGGGGACAGGGTAGTAACTATGGCTACACCTTC.

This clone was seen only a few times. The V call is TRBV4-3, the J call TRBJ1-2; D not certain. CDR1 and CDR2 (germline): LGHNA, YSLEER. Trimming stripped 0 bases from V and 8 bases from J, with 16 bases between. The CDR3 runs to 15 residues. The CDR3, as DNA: TGCGCCAGCAGCCAAGATTTCAGGTCAGGAGGAGGCTACACCTTC. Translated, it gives CASSQDFRSGGGYTF.

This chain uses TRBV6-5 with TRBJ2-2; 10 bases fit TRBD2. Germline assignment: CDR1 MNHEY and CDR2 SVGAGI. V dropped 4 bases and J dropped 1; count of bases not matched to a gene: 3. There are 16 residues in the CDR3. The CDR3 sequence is CASSSLAGVNTGELFF. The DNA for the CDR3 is TGTGCCAGCAGTTCCCTAGCGGGGGTGAACACCGGGGAGCTGTTTTTT.